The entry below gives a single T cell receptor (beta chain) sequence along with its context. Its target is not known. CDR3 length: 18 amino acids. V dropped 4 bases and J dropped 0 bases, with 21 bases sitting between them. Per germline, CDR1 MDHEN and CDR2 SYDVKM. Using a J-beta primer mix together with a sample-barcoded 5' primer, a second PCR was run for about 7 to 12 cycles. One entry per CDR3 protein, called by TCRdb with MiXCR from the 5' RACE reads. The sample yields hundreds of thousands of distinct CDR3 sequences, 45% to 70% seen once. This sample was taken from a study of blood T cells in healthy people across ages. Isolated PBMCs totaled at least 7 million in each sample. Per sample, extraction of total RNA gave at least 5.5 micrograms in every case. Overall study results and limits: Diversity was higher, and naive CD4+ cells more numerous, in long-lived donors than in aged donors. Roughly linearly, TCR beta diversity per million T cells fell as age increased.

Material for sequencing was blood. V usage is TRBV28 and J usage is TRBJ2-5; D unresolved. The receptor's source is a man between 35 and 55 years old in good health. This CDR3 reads CASSSPVRATTYQETQYF. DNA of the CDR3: TGTGCCAGCAGTTCCCCTGTCCGGGCCACCACGTACCAAGAGACCCAGTACTTC.